This is a list of T cell receptor beta chains from one sample in a study of Tregs in tolerant kidney transplant recipients. Repertoires were generated with immunoSEQ multiplex PCR, while TCRdb's copy carries only in-frame clones and drops some. Of about 94,000 clones in the sample, roughly 93% are singletons; the top ten hold approximately 0.5%. Source: CD4+ T cells from blood, taken before the transplant. The receptors stem from a human donor who received a combined kidney and bone marrow transplant. CDR3s include the opening cysteine and the closing phenylalanine or tryptophan. D genes are given only for firm matches. A row's size may be missing; if present it is once, few, many or a size class.

size	D	J	V	CDR3	DNA
NA	NA	TRBJ1-3	TRBV28	CASSLFRGNTIYF	TGTGCCAGCAGTTTGTTCAGGGGAAACACCATATATTTT
NA	NA	TRBJ1-6	TRBV10-3	CAISEDRGNSPLHF	TGTGCCATCAGTGAGGATCGGGGTAATTCACCCCTCCACTTT
NA	TRBD2	TRBJ2-4	TRBV19	CASSIQAGAGGSIQYF	TGTGCCAGTAGTATCCAAGCGGGAGCGGGGGGTAGCATTCAGTACTTC
NA	NA	TRBJ2-7	TRBV7-2	CASSLNPPGGTEQYF	TGTGCCAGCAGCTTAAACCCCCCGGGTGGAACCGAGCAGTACTTC
NA	TRBD1	TRBJ1-5	TRBV5-1	CASSLTTGDQPQHF	TGCGCCAGCAGCTTGACCACAGGGGATCAGCCCCAGCATTTT
NA	NA	TRBJ2-5	TRBV5-1	CASSNSQETQYF	TGCGCCAGCAGCAACTCCCAAGAGACCCAGTACTTC
NA	TRBD1	TRBJ1-5	TRBV7-2	CASSPGTGGQPQHF	TGTGCCAGCAGCCCCGGGACAGGGGGTCAGCCCCAGCATTTT
NA	TRBD2	TRBJ2-7	TRBV19	CASMVQREGTYEQYF	TGTGCCAGCATGGTCCAGCGGGAGGGTACATACGAGCAGTACTTC
NA	NA	TRBJ2-3	TRBV4-1	CASSQGRSTDTQYF	TGCGCCAGCAGCCAGGGGCGCAGCACAGATACGCAGTATTTT
NA	NA	TRBJ2-2	TRBV5-1	CASSLSVRVITGELFF	TGCGCCAGCAGCTTGAGCGTCAGGGTTATCACCGGGGAGCTGTTTTTT
NA	NA	TRBJ2-3	TRBV5-4	CASSIDTSSTDTQYF	TGTGCCAGCAGCATAGACACTAGCAGCACAGATACGCAGTATTTT
few	NA	TRBJ1-5	TRBV6-1	CASTAGLNQPQHF	TGTGCCAGCACGGCGGGGCTCAATCAGCCCCAGCATTTT
NA	TRBD1	TRBJ1-5	TRBV12-5	CASGLGQINQPQHF	TGTGCTAGTGGCCTGGGACAGATCAATCAGCCCCAGCATTTT
NA	NA	TRBJ2-6	TRBV7-6	CASSLALGAGANVLTF	TGTGCCAGCAGCTTAGCGCTAGGGGCCGGGGCCAACGTCCTGACTTTC
NA	NA	TRBJ2-7	TRBV19	CASSLDSGTYEQYF	TGTGCCAGTAGTTTAGACTCCGGGACTTACGAGCAGTACTTC
NA	NA	TRBJ1-1	TRBV4-2	CASSQETGSAFF	TGTGCCAGCAGCCAAGAGACCGGGAGTGCTTTCTTT
few	TRBD2	TRBJ2-1	TRBV5-4	CASSWGTSGSWGEQFF	TGTGCCAGCAGCTGGGGGACTAGCGGGAGCTGGGGTGAGCAGTTCTTC
NA	NA	TRBJ2-2	TRBV19	CASSIGWYSTGELFF	TGTGCCAGTAGTATCGGATGGTACAGCACCGGGGAGCTGTTTTTT
NA	TRBD1	TRBJ2-1	TRBV29-1	CSVPTSGQGRLLSYNEQFF	TGCAGCGTCCCGACATCGGGACAGGGTAGATTACTATCCTACAATGAGCAGTTCTTC
NA	NA	TRBJ1-1	TRBV7-2	CASSLVTGPTTEAFF	TGTGCCAGCAGCTTAGTTACAGGACCGACCACTGAAGCTTTCTTT
NA	TRBD1	TRBJ2-7	TRBV18	CASSPQGQGVGDEQYF	TGTGCCAGCTCACCCCAGGGACAGGGGGTTGGCGACGAGCAGTACTTC
once	TRBD1	TRBJ1-1	TRBV5-1	CASSLGTGALNTEAFF	TGCGCCAGCAGCTTGGGGACAGGGGCTTTGAACACTGAAGCTTTCTTT
NA	TRBD1	TRBJ1-5	TRBV7-8	CASSAWTGSNQPQHF	TGTGCCAGCAGCGCCTGGACAGGTAGCAATCAGCCCCAGCATTTT
NA	NA	TRBJ2-1	TRBV4-1	CASSQVQEGEQFF	TGCGCCAGCAGCCAAGTGCAGGAGGGGGAGCAGTTCTTC
once	NA	TRBJ2-5	TRBV7-6	CASSLWGRITQYF	TGTGCCAGCAGCTTATGGGGGCGGATCACCCAGTACTTC
NA	NA	TRBJ1-2	TRBV6-6	CASQAYTNYGYTF	TGTGCCAGCCAAGCTTATACTAACTATGGCTACACCTTC
NA	NA	TRBJ1-4	TRBV7-9	CASSLYRADEKLFF	TGTGCCAGCAGCTTATACAGGGCAGATGAAAAACTGTTTTTT
NA	TRBD1	TRBJ1-2	TRBV5-1	CASSARDRGNYGYTF	TGCGCCAGCAGCGCACGGGACAGGGGAAACTATGGCTACACCTTC
once	TRBD2	TRBJ2-5	TRBV5-1	CASSTGTSGGWETQYF	TGCGCCAGCAGCACGGGGACTAGCGGGGGTTGGGAGACCCAGTACTTC
NA	NA	TRBJ2-7	TRBV27	CASNQVTAYEQYF	TGTGCCAGCAACCAGGTGACAGCCTACGAGCAGTACTTC
NA	TRBD1	TRBJ1-2	TRBV6-5	CASSRDRSYGYTF	TGTGCCAGCAGCCGGGACAGGTCCTATGGCTACACCTTC
NA	TRBD1	TRBJ1-1	TRBV7-3	CASSLGTANTEAFF	TGTGCCAGCAGCTTAGGGACAGCGAACACTGAAGCTTTCTTT
NA	NA	TRBJ2-2	TRBV5-1	CASSSHRTDSGELFF	TGCGCCAGCAGCTCCCATCGGACAGACTCCGGGGAGCTGTTTTTT
NA	NA	TRBJ2-1	TRBV27	CASSQYNEQFF	TGTGCCAGCAGCCAATACAATGAGCAGTTCTTC
NA	TRBD1	TRBJ1-2	TRBV13	CASRTLRDRGVDGYTF	TGTGCCAGCAGAACACTCCGGGACAGGGGAGTTGATGGCTACACCTTC
NA	TRBD1	TRBJ2-2	TRBV5-5	CASSSGQVTGELFF	TGTGCCAGCAGCTCAGGACAGGTCACCGGGGAGCTGTTTTTT
once	NA	TRBJ1-6	TRBV6-5	CASSPQIDNSPLHF	TGTGCCAGCAGTCCGCAGATTGATAATTCCCCCCTCCACTTT
NA	TRBD2	TRBJ2-5	TRBV4-1	CASSQGSTSGGYQETQYF	TGCGCCAGCAGCCAAGGAAGCACTAGCGGGGGGTACCAAGAGACCCAGTACTTC
NA	TRBD1	TRBJ2-2	TRBV19	CASSPRGTGGTGELFF	TGTGCCAGTAGTCCCCGAGGGACAGGGGGTACAGGGGAGCTGTTTTTT
NA	NA	TRBJ1-2	TRBV18	CASSPPGGTYGYTF	TGTGCCAGCTCACCACCCGGGGGAACCTATGGCTACACCTTC
NA	TRBD1	TRBJ2-7	TRBV19	CASSRPGTGYEQYF	TGTGCCAGTAGTAGACCCGGGACAGGCTACGAGCAGTACTTC
NA	TRBD1	TRBJ2-5	TRBV6-6	CASTGGIWETQYF	TGTGCCAGTACAGGGGGCATCTGGGAGACCCAGTACTTC
NA	NA	TRBJ2-3	TRBV7-9	CASSLGQTPTDTQYF	TGTGCCAGCAGCTTAGGACAAACTCCCACAGATACGCAGTATTTT
NA	NA	TRBJ1-2	TRBV5-1	CASSWQSGGNYGYTF	TGCGCCAGCAGCTGGCAGTCGGGGGGCAACTATGGCTACACCTTC